Following are 9 T cell receptor beta chains from one sample sequenced in a study of cytomegalovirus exposure and HLA in healthy donors. PCR used 60 Vbeta primers and 13 Jbeta primers. TCRdb keeps only in-frame clones here, not all; method: immunoSEQ multiplex PCR. This table holds about 130,000 clones, roughly 85% found once. The specimen was PBMCs. Receptors were obtained from a man aged 35-49 years in good health and CMV-seropositive.

The chain carries TRBV10-3 and TRBJ2-1; tentative D call: TRBD2 (6 bases). Germline V gene sequence: CDR1 ENHRY, CDR2 SYGVKD. The CDR3 contains 17 residues. V shed 6 bases and J shed 11 bases, with 29 bases lying between them. CDR3 residues: CAIRPIERVGSSDKQFF. DNA for the CDR3: TGTGCCATCAGACCGATCGAGAGGGTCGGGAGCTCCGATAAGCAGTTCTTC.

The rearrangement uses TRBV19 and TRBJ2-1, with D possibly being TRBD1 (6 bases). CDR3 length equals 14 residues. V lost 5 bases and J 4 bases, leaving 12 bases between the germline ends. Germline V gene sequence: CDR1 LNHDA, CDR2 SQIVND (reference sequence). CDR3 region: CASSPRTAYNEQFF. The CDR3 DNA is TGTGCCAGTAGTCCCCGGACAGCGTACAATGAGCAGTTCTTC.

This chain connects TRBV19 to TRBJ2-7; D perhaps matches TRBD1 (6 bases). Germline V gene data show CDR1 as LNHDA and CDR2 as SQIVND (reference sequence). V dropped 5 bases and J dropped 0 bases, with 20 bases sitting between them. The CDR3 consists of 17 residues. For the CDR3, the DNA is TGTGCCAGTAGTTTTTTGATGTTGGGGGCGAGCTCCTACGAGCAGTACTTC. Its translation is CASSFLMLGASSYEQYF.

This rearrangement joins TRBV7-6 to TRBJ2-5; unclear D gene. The V end lost 1 base, the J end lost 4 bases, and 7 bases lay between the germline ends. The germline gives CDR1 SGHVS, CDR2 FNYEAQ. This CDR3 comprises 13 residues. The CDR3, as DNA: TGTGCCAGCAGCTTAGGTAGCAGAGAGACCCAGTACTTC. Its translation is CASSLGSRETQYF.

The rearrangement joins TRBV10-1 to TRBJ2-1; 11 positions agree with TRBD2. Germline CDR1 WNHNN, CDR2 SYGVQD (reference sequence). The CDR3 spans 16 residues. The J segment lost 3 bases and the V segment lost 3 bases, leaving 4 bases of the junction unmatched. The CDR3, as DNA: TGCGCCAGCAGTGACCTTACTAGCGGGAGCTACAATGAGCAGTTCTTC. Protein sequence: CASSDLTSGSYNEQFF.

The V call is TRBV6-1, the J call TRBJ2-5; perhaps TRBD1 as D (5 bases). The CDR3 extends over 14 amino acids. V lost 1 base and J lost 5, with 11 bases in between. The germline V gene encodes CDR1 MNHNS and CDR2 SASEGT. CDR3 bases: TGTGCCAGCAGTGAAGGGAGCAGGGCGGAGACCCAGTACTTC. This gives the protein CASSEGSRAETQYF.

The chain recombines TRBV6-1 with TRBJ1-2, with unresolved D. Between the trimmed V and J ends, which lost 4 bases and 3 bases, there was a span of 9 bases. The CDR3 length is 13 residues. Per the germline V gene, CDR1 is MNHNS and CDR2 is SASEGT. The CDR3 spells CASSGNGDYGYTF. The CDR3 nucleotides are TGTGCCAGCAGTGGGAACGGGGACTATGGCTACACCTTC.

J is TRBJ2-5 and V is TRBV4-1; D is ambiguous. Looked up from germline, CDR1 is MGHRA and CDR2 is YSYEKL. The CDR3 loop spans 17 amino acids. The germline V and J ends were trimmed by 0 bases and 4 bases, with 18 bases remaining between them. CDR3 residues: CASSQDGFGHLGETQYF. For the CDR3, the DNA is TGCGCCAGCAGCCAAGACGGTTTTGGGCACCTGGGAGAGACCCAGTACTTC.

V is TRBV28 and J is TRBJ2-1, with TRBD2 as a possible D gene (7 bases). The CDR3 has 14 amino acids. The germline V gene has CDR1 MDHEN and CDR2 SYDVKM. V shed 3 bases and J shed 5 bases, with 11 bases lying between them. The CDR3 loop reads CASSFRGGNNEQFF. The CDR3 DNA sequence: TGTGCCAGCAGTTTTAGGGGGGGTAACAATGAGCAGTTCTTC.